These 17 T cell receptor beta chains were all obtained from the same sample, sequenced in a study of tumor-infiltrating lymphocytes in oesophageal squamous cell carcinoma. TCRdb re-derived calls from the PCR reads in MiXCR, one entry per CDR3 protein. The sample has about 12,000 distinct CDR3 sequences, 50% to 65% seen once. The sequencing input was esophageal tumor tissue. These receptor sequences come from a female donor with esophageal squamous cell carcinoma.

Relative to its sample, this clonotype is medium-sized. The gene calls are TRBV14 and TRBJ2-5; D is unclear. The CDR3 runs to 15 residues. Germline lookup yields CDR1 SGHDN and CDR2 FVKESK. V lost 2 bases and J 0 bases, leaving 10 bases between the germline ends. The CDR3 DNA sequence: TGTGCCAGCAGCCAATACAGTCCGTACCAAGAGACCCAGTACTTC. It codes for CASSQYSPYQETQYF.

This clonotype was counted only a few times. V is TRBV7-3 and J is TRBJ2-2, with TRBD1 matching over 7 bases. Per the germline V gene, CDR1 is SGHTA and CDR2 is FQGTGA. The length of the CDR3 is 13 residues. With V trimmed by 5 bases and J by 6 bases, 3 bases remained unmatched. The chain's CDR3 is CASSPQGAGELFF. The DNA for the CDR3 is TGTGCCAGCAGCCCCCAGGGGGCCGGGGAGCTGTTTTTT.

This clonotype has ten or more counts. The rearrangement uses TRBV2 and TRBJ1-5, with D unresolved. This CDR3 is 14 amino acids long. V shed 6 bases and J shed 0 bases, with 9 bases lying between them. Germline V gene lookup returns CDR1 SNHLY and CDR2 FYNNEI. The CDR3 protein is CASRTGFSNQPQHF. The CDR3 DNA follows: TGTGCCAGCAGGACGGGGTTTAGCAATCAGCCCCAGCATTTT. The whole variable domain, remainder taken from reference TRBV2 and TRBJ1-5, is EPEVTQTPSHQVTQMGQEVILRCVPISNHLYFYWYRQILGQKVEFLVSFYNNEISEKSEIFDDQFSVERPDGSNFTLKIRSTKLEDSAMYFCASRTGFSNQPQHFGDGTRLSIL.

V usage is TRBV7-3 and J usage is TRBJ2-1; TRBD2 matches 7 bases. This CDR3 spans 15 amino acids. V was clipped by 4 bases and J by 2 bases; unmatched bases: 5. The germline gives CDR1 SGHTA, CDR2 FQGTGA. The CDR3 sequence: CASSSSGTTYNEQFF. CDR3 sequence (DNA): TGTGCCAGCAGCTCCTCCGGGACTACCTACAATGAGCAGTTCTTC.

The V call is TRBV6-1, the J call TRBJ2-5; maybe TRBD1 (6 bases). The J call could be wrong; TRBJ2-7 is a better fit for the DNA end. Germline values: CDR1 MNHNS, CDR2 SASEGT. This CDR3 spans 15 amino acids. The CDR3 bases are TGTGCCAGCAGTGTAGAACAGGGCCAATCCTACGAGCAGTACTTC. This codes for CASSVEQGQSYEQYF.

This chain links TRBV7-2 with TRBJ2-3; no definite D call. TRBJ2-5 matches the DNA end more closely, so the J call is doubtful. The CDR3 is 13 residues long. CDR1 is SGHTA, CDR2 FQGNSA, per germline. Here the CDR3 reads CASSLVREETQYF. The CDR3 region has the DNA TGTGCCAGCAGCTTAGTTAGGGAAGAGACCCAGTACTTC.

The chain has TRBV12-3 or TRBV12-4 and TRBJ2-3, with TRBD2 matching over 7 bases. The DNA end is more similar to TRBJ2-7, so the J call may be wrong. The CDR3 sequence is 14 residues long. Here the CDR3 reads CASSRGRVAYEQYF. Written as DNA, the CDR3 is TGTGCCAGCAGTCGGGGGAGGGTGGCCTACGAGCAGTACTTC.

This clonotype was picked up one time. The chain employs TRBV6-6 and TRBJ2-4; D unresolved. The J call may be incorrect, as the DNA end agrees better with TRBJ2-7. The CDR3 has 18 residues. Looked up from germline, CDR1 is MNHNY and CDR2 is SVGAGI (reference sequence). The CDR3 protein is CASSYGPPGTDVSYEQYF. The CDR3 DNA is TGTGCCAGCAGTTATGGGCCCCCTGGAACTGACGTCTCCTACGAGCAGTACTTC.

The rearrangement links TRBV7-6 to TRBJ2-7; 11 bases align to TRBD1. V lost 4 bases and J lost 7; bases outside the gene matches: 9. The CDR3 covers 15 residues. CDR1 is SGHVS, CDR2 FNYEAQ, per germline. CDR3 coding DNA: TGTGCCAGCAGCTGGACAGGGGGCGCCCACAATGAGCAGTACTTC. This encodes CASSWTGGAHNEQYF.

The chain uses TRBV7-2 and TRBJ2-5; the match to TRBD1 covers 7 bases. Germline V gene lookup returns CDR1 SGHTA and CDR2 FQGNSA. Trimming took 2 bases from V and 2 from J; bases not matched to a gene: 5. The CDR3 is 15 residues long. The CDR3 reads CASSLWAGGQETQYF. The CDR3 bases are TGTGCCAGCAGCTTATGGGCAGGGGGACAAGAGACCCAGTACTTC.

The chain has TRBV7-2 and TRBJ2-1; D gene uncertain. The CDR3 covers 15 residues. Germline loops: CDR1 SGHTA, CDR2 FQGNSA. Between the trimmed V and J ends, which lost 1 base and 2 bases, there was a span of 9 bases. In DNA form, the CDR3 reads TGTGCCAGCAGCTTAGATGCGAACCCCTACAATGAGCAGTTCTTC. Translating gives CASSLDANPYNEQFF.

The rearrangement links TRBV6-8 to TRBJ2-1; TRBD1 matches at 8 bases. J was trimmed by 3 bases and V by 6 bases; bases with no gene match: 7. From germline, CDR1 is MNHGY and CDR2 SAAAGT. The CDR3 has 15 residues. In DNA form, the CDR3 reads TGTGCCAGCAGCAACGGACAGGGCATCTACAATGAGCAGTTCTTC. Its protein is CASSNGQGIYNEQFF.

The V gene is TRBV7-2, the J gene TRBJ2-1; D ambiguous. Deletions cut 1 base from V and 7 bases from J, with 5 bases between. The CDR3 loop spans 12 amino acids. Germline assignment: CDR1 SGHTA and CDR2 FQGNSA. CDR3 in amino acids: CASSLDGNEQFF. CDR3 coding DNA: TGTGCCAGCAGCTTAGATGGGAATGAGCAGTTCTTC.

The V call is TRBV28, the J call TRBJ1-6, with TRBD2 matching 12 bases. The J call may not be correct, given that the DNA end is closer to TRBJ2-7. The CDR3 sequence is 14 residues long. Germline CDR1 reads MDHEN; CDR2 reads SYDVKM. CDR3 region: CASSFPSGGAEQYF. In DNA, the CDR3 is TGTGCCAGCAGTTTCCCTAGCGGGGGGGCCGAGCAGTACTTC.

This clonotype was seen ten or more times. The chain joins TRBV6-1 to TRBJ2-7, with D maybe TRBD1 (5 bases). With 6 bases removed from V and 7 bases from J, the gap between germline ends came to 16 bases. Germline V gives CDR1 MNHNS, CDR2 SASEGT. The CDR3 runs to 13 residues. In DNA form, the CDR3 reads TGTGCCAGCAGCGCTCAGGGCCGTTATGAGCAGTACTTC. Residues: CASSAQGRYEQYF.

The chain uses TRBV7-2 and TRBJ2-7; the match to TRBD2 covers 7 bases. Germline V CDR1 and CDR2: SGHTA, FQGNSA. J lost 7 bases, V lost 3 bases, and 12 bases had no gene match. This CDR3 has 15 residues. The CDR3 nucleotides read TGTGCCAGCAGCTTTAGTAGCGGGTCCTACAATGAGCAGTACTTC. This encodes CASSFSSGSYNEQYF.

This clonotype was observed a few times. The J gene is TRBJ2-5, the V gene TRBV7-2, with D maybe TRBD1 (6 bases). The CDR3 sequence is 13 residues long. The V end lost 1 base, the J end lost 4 bases, and 7 bases lay between the germline ends. The germline V gene has CDR1 SGHTA and CDR2 FQGNSA. The CDR3 sequence: CASSLDRAETQYF. CDR3 DNA sequence: TGTGCCAGCAGCTTAGACAGGGCAGAGACCCAGTACTTC.